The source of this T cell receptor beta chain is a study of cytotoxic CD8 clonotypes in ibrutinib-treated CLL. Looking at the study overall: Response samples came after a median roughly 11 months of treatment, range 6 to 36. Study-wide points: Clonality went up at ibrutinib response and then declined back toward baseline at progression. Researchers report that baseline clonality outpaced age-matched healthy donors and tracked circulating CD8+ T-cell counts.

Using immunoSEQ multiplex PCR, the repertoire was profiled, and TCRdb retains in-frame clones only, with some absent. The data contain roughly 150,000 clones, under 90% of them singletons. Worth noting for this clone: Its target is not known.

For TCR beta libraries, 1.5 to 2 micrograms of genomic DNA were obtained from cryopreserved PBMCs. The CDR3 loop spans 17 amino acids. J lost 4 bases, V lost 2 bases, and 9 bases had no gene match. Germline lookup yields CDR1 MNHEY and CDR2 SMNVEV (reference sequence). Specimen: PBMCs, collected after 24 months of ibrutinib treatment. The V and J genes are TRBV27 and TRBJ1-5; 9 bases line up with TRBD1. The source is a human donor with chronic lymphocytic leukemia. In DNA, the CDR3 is TGTGCCAGCAGTTTAAAAATCCCGGGACAGGGAAATCAGCCCCAGCATTTT. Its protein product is CASSLKIPGQGNQPQHF.